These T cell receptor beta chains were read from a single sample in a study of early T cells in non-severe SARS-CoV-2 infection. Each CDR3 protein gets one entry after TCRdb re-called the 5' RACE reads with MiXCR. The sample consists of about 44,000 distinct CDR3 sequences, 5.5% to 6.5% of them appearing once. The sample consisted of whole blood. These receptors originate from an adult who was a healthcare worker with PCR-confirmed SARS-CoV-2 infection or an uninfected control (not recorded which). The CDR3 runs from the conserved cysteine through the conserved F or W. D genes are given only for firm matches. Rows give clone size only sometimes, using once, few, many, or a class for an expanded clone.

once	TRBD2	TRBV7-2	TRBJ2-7	TGTGTCAGCAGCCGGAGCGGGGTTAGCTCCTACGAGCAGTACTTC	CVSSRSGVSSYEQYF
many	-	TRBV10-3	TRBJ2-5	TGTGCCATCAGTGAGGGCAGTCAGGGAGGCAAGAAAGAGACCCAGTACTTC	CAISEGSQGGKKETQYF
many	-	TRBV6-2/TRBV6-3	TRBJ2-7	TGTGCCAGCCAGCGCGGGTCGGACTACGAGCAGTACTTC	CASQRGSDYEQYF
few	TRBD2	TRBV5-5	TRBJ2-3	TGTGCCAGCAGCTTGGTTGGCGCGGGGGGTTCGTATTTT	CASSLVGAGGSYF
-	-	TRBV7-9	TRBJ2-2	TGTGCCAGCAGCGTAACGGGGCTTACCGGGGAGCTGTTTTTT	CASSVTGLTGELFF
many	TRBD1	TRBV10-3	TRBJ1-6	TGTGCCAGTACAGGGGATCGAAATTCACCCCTCCACTTT	CASTGDRNSPLHF
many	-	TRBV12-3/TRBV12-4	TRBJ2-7	TGTGCCAGCAGTTTGGGGGAGACCTACGAGCAGTACTTC	CASSLGETYEQYF
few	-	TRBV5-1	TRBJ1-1	TGCGCCAGCAGCTTGGTTGGGGGAGGCAGAGATGTGAGTTTCTTT	CASSLVGGGRDVSFF
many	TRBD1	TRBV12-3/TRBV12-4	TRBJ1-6	TGTGCCAGCAGTCATCAGGGGGCCAATAATTCACCCCTCCACTTT	CASSHQGANNSPLHF
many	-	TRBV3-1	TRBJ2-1	TGTGCCAGCAGCCAAGGAAGCCCTGGGGGTAGTACGCCCTACAATGAGCAGTTCTTC	CASSQGSPGGSTPYNEQFF
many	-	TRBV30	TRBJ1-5	TGTGCCTGGAGCGTCAGCCACAATCAGCCCCAGCATTTT	CAWSVSHNQPQHF
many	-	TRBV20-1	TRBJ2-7	TGCAGTGCTAGAGATGGGATTTCCGGGCAGTACTTC	CSARDGISGQYF
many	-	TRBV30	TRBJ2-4	TGTGCCTGGAGTGGGGGGGCCAAAAACATTCAGTACTTC	CAWSGGAKNIQYF
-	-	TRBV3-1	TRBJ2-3	TGTGCCAGCAGCCGCGTAGATACGCAGTATTTT	CASSRVDTQYF
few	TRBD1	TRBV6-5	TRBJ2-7	TGTGCCAGCAGCCCAACAGGGGTTGAGCAGTACTTC	CASSPTGVEQYF
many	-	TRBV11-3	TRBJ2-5	TGTGCCAGCAGCTTAAACAGGGTGGAGACCCAGTACTTC	CASSLNRVETQYF
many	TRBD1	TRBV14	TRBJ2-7	TGTGCCAGCAGCTCGTCGGGACAGGGGTACGAGCAGTACTTC	CASSSSGQGYEQYF
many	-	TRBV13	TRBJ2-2	TGTGCCAGCAGCAGTCCAGCCTCTCCGAACACCGGGGAGCTGTTTTTT	CASSSPASPNTGELFF
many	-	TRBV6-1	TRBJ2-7	TGTGCCAGCAGTTCTACCTCGGGGGCCGGGTACGAGCAGTACTTC	CASSSTSGAGYEQYF
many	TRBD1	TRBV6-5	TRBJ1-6	TGTGCCAGCAGCCCTCGACAGGGATCGGCACCCCTCCACTTT	CASSPRQGSAPLHF
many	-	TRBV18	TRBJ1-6	TGTGCCAGCTCCCCGTGGGGGCTAAATTCACCCCTCCACTTT	CASSPWGLNSPLHF
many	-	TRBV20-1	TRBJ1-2	TGCAGTGCTAGAGGTACAGGGAACTATGGCTACACCTTC	CSARGTGNYGYTF
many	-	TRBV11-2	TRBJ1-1	TGTGCCAGCAGCTTAGTGTTCAAAAAGACTGAAGCTTTCTTT	CASSLVFKKTEAFF